What follows describes a single T cell receptor beta chain. This sample was included in a study of blood T cell repertoires in COVID-19. V lost 5 bases, J lost 5 bases, and 10 bases stayed unmatched. Germline CDR1 reads SGHAT; CDR2 reads FQNNGV. This CDR3 contains 15 residues. TCRdb keeps only in-frame clones here, not all; method: immunoSEQ multiplex PCR. The sample holds 110,000 or so clones; under 80% are singletons and the top ten take roughly 21%. This chain links TRBV11-2 with TRBJ2-5, with 8 bases that match TRBD2. This TCR was recovered from a woman between 65 and 79 years old with acute or convalescent COVID-19. Input material: peripheral blood. CDR3 in amino acids: CASSLPRGAGETQYF. Here the CDR3 DNA reads TGTGCCAGCAGCCTACCGCGGGGGGCTGGGGAGACCCAGTACTTC. Full variable domain (rest looked up from reference TRBV11-2 and TRBJ2-5): EAGVAQSPRYKIIEKRQSVAFWCNPISGHATLYWYQQILGQGPKLLIQFQNNGVVDDSQLPKDRFSAERLKGVDSTLKIQPAKLEDSAVYLCASSLPRGAGETQYFGPGTRLLVL.